The present T cell receptor (beta chain) was sequenced within a study of metastatic and nonmetastatic thyroid tumors. Nobody among the patients had been given any treatment before thyroid surgery. The CDR3 consists of 13 residues. The V end lost 4 bases, the J end lost 6 bases, and 16 bases lay between the germline ends. The germline CDR1 and CDR2 sequences are SQVTM and ANQGSEA. TCRdb reanalyzed the PCR reads with MiXCR. The data show several thousand clones, around 25% seen once. The table lists this clone with many counts. The chain links TRBV29-1 to TRBJ2-7; D ambiguous. Sequencing was done on a sample of tumor tissue. The clonotype comes from a male donor with papillary thyroid cancer or a benign thyroid nodule (not recorded which). Some clones in this sample may be carry-over from other donors' samples. The CDR3 here is CSVATNPEREQYF. The CDR3 region has the DNA TGCAGCGTTGCTACAAACCCCGAGCGCGAGCAGTACTTC.